One and the same sample provided the 30 T cell receptor beta chains below, sequenced in a study of regulatory T cells in long-lasting Graves disease. With iRepertoire HTBI primers and Arm-PCR of CDR3 regions, TCR beta libraries were built. Each CDR3 protein gets one entry after TCRdb re-called the multiplex PCR reads with MiXCR. The sample holds around 400,000 distinct CDR3 sequences, roughly 20% seen once. Time point denoted: persistent/refractory GD, antithyroid drugs over 5 years with positive TRAb. Following extraction of RNA from PBMCs, that RNA was used to make the TCR library. The material was peripheral blood mononuclear cells (PBMCs), obtained when the disease was refractory, from a patient treated with antithyroid drugs. The receptors originated from a woman between 35 and 50 years old with Graves disease.

This clonotype came up many times. V is TRBV7-2 and J is TRBJ1-4; tentatively, D is TRBD1 (5 bases). This CDR3 is 15 amino acids long. Germline V gene lookup returns CDR1 SGHTA and CDR2 FQGNSA. V lost 5 bases to trimming and J lost 3 bases, with 13 bases between them. In DNA form, the CDR3 reads TGTGCCAGCAGCCGTCGGGGGACTGCTAATGAAAAACTGTTTTTT. This translates into CASSRRGTANEKLFF. The whole variable domain, filled in from reference TRBV7-2 and TRBJ1-4, reads GAGVSQSPSNKVTEKGKDVELRCDPISGHTALYWYRQSLGQGLEFLIYFQGNSAPDKSGLPSDRFSAERTGGSVSTLTIQRTQQEDSAVYLCASSRRGTANEKLFFGSGTQLSVL.

J is TRBJ1-5 and V is TRBV12-3 or TRBV12-4; 9 nucleotides align to TRBD1. The CDR3 has 14 amino acids. Unmatched junction bases numbered 6, after V lost 5 bases and J lost 7 bases. Here the CDR3 DNA reads TGTGCCAGCAGTCCGGGACAGGGTCGGCAGCCCCAGCATTTT. This codes for CASSPGQGRQPQHF.

This rearrangement joins TRBV3-1 to TRBJ2-5; D remains ambiguous. Germline V gene lookup returns CDR1 LGHDT and CDR2 YNNKEL (reference sequence). This CDR3 has 14 residues. Between the trimmed V and J ends, which lost 0 bases and 4 bases, there was a span of 9 bases. CDR3 sequence (DNA): TGTGCCAGCAGCCAAGAGTTGGTAGCAGAGACCCAGTACTTC. This codes for CASSQELVAETQYF.

This clonotype has a handful of counts. The chain couples TRBV7-2 to TRBJ1-5; D is possibly TRBD1 (5 bases). Per germline, CDR1 SGHTA and CDR2 FQGNSA. The CDR3 is 16 amino acids. V was cut by 5 bases and J by 0 bases, with 14 bases left in between. The CDR3 here is CASSLSTVYSNQPQHF. The CDR3 DNA reads TGTGCCAGCAGCCTATCGACAGTTTATAGCAATCAGCCCCAGCATTTT.

This clonotype was counted many times. This chain uses TRBV7-9 with TRBJ2-2; D is unresolved. V was pared by 1 base and J by 2 bases, with 11 bases between. Germline V lookup: CDR1 SEHNR, CDR2 FQNEAQ (reference sequence). The CDR3 runs to 16 residues. The CDR3 coding sequence is TGTGCCAGCAGCTTAGAGTACCACACTAACACCGGGGAGCTGTTTTTT. Translated, it gives CASSLEYHTNTGELFF.

This clonotype has ten or more counts. The chain uses TRBV29-1 and TRBJ2-4, with D hard to call. V lost 0 bases to trimming and J lost 1 base, with 7 bases between them. This CDR3 contains 14 residues. Germline lookup yields CDR1 SQVTM and CDR2 ANQGSEA. Here the CDR3 DNA reads TGCAGCGTTGAAGATCACTGGGCCAAAAACATTCAGTACTTC. Its translation: CSVEDHWAKNIQYF.

This clonotype was seen more than once but under ten times. The V call is TRBV10-3, the J call TRBJ2-4; D possibly matches TRBD1 or TRBD2 (5 bases each). CDR1 is ENHRY, CDR2 SYGVKD, per germline. Trimming took off 4 bases at V and 6 bases at J, with 13 bases between the two ends. CDR3 length equals 14 residues. CDR3 protein: CAISATADRNIQYF. The DNA for the CDR3 is TGTGCCATCAGTGCGACAGCGGATAGAAACATTCAGTACTTC.

This clonotype was found a few times. The rearrangement uses TRBV13 and TRBJ2-6; D remains unclear. V was trimmed by 7 bases and J by 2 bases, leaving 15 bases between them. Per the germline V gene, CDR1 is PRHDT and CDR2 is FYEKMQ (reference sequence). This CDR3 has 16 residues. The CDR3 reads CASTSSVSPGANVLTF. CDR3 sequence (DNA): TGTGCCAGCACCAGCTCTGTTAGTCCTGGGGCCAACGTCCTGACTTTC.

This clonotype was picked up many times. The CDR3 nucleotides read TGTGCCAGCAGTGAATTGAGGCAGGGGGATACTTTTCCCTACGAGCAGTACTTC. This translates into CASSELRQGDTFPYEQYF. V and J are TRBV2 and TRBJ2-7; TRBD1 matches at 7 bases. CDR1 and CDR2 (germline): SNHLY, FYNNEI. The junction had 15 bases not matched to a gene; V was cut back by 2 bases and J by 2 bases. CDR3 length: 18 residues.

This clonotype was picked up many times. V gene TRBV11-2 combines with J gene TRBJ1-2, with a tentative D call TRBD1 (6 bases). This CDR3 is built from 13 residues. The ends were cut back, 3 bases at V and 8 bases at J, with 13 bases in the middle. Germline-derived CDR1 and CDR2 are SGHAT and FQNNGV. CDR3 nucleotides: TGTGCCAGCAGCTTTACAGGGAGTAGGGGCTACACCTTC. As protein: CASSFTGSRGYTF.

This clonotype occurred many times. The V and J genes are TRBV12-3 or TRBV12-4 and TRBJ1-3, with unresolved D. Trimming pared 5 bases from V and 7 bases from J, leaving 15 bases between. The CDR3 spans 14 residues. CDR3 sequence: CASSTRRSWNTIYF. The CDR3 nucleotides are TGTGCCAGCAGTACCAGACGCTCGTGGAACACCATATATTTT.

This clonotype showed up just a few times. The V call is TRBV5-1, the J call TRBJ2-7; D unclear. The CDR3 contains 11 residues. The V end was cut by 3 bases, the J end by 4 bases, with 5 bases between. The V gene's germline CDR1 is SGHRS and CDR2 YFSETQ. CDR3 sequence (DNA): TGCGCCAGCAGCTCTATATACGAGCAGTACTTC. It codes for CASSSIYEQYF.

This clonotype was picked up a small number of times. V is TRBV3-1 and J is TRBJ1-6; no reliable D call. CDR1 and CDR2 from the germline V gene are LGHDT and YNNKEL (reference sequence). This CDR3 has 12 residues. Trimming cost V 6 bases and J 6 bases, with 6 bases left between them. The CDR3 loop is CASRGSNSPLHF. For the CDR3, the DNA is TGTGCCAGCAGGGGGAGTAATTCACCCCTCCACTTT.

This clonotype was seen at least ten times. The rearrangement joins TRBV7-8 to TRBJ1-1; D gene uncertain. Trimming cost V 2 bases and J 3 bases, with 7 bases left between them. Germline values: CDR1 SGHVS, CDR2 FQNEAQ. The CDR3 totals 13 residues. CDR3 protein: CASSLSLDTEAFF. CDR3 sequence (DNA): TGTGCCAGCAGCTTAAGTTTGGACACTGAAGCTTTCTTT. Full variable domain (rest looked up from reference TRBV7-8 and TRBJ1-1): GAGVSQSPRYKVAKRGQDVALRCDPISGHVSLFWYQQALGQGPEFLTYFQNEAQLDKSGLPSDRFFAERPEGSVSTLKIQRTQQEDSAVYLCASSLSLDTEAFFGQGTRLTVV.

This clonotype was observed at least ten times. CDR3 sequence: CASSLNAYGYTF. DNA for the CDR3: TGTGCCAGCAGTTTAAATGCCTATGGCTACACCTTC. This chain joins TRBV28 and TRBJ1-2; D remains ambiguous. The ends were cut back, 2 bases at V and 4 bases at J, with 5 bases in the middle. The CDR3 length is 12 residues. Germline V CDR1 and CDR2: MDHEN, SYDVKM.

Of note for this clonotype: This may be a read error: a much more frequent sequence differs by one nucleotide. J is TRBJ2-5 and V is TRBV3-1, with D unresolved. V was shortened by 5 bases and J by 5 bases, with 15 bases between the two germline ends. CDR1 LGHDT and CDR2 YNNKEL come from the germline V gene (reference sequence). The CDR3 has 14 residues. CDR3 residues: CASSSLKWKETQYF. In DNA, the CDR3 is TGTGCCAGCAGCTCACTCAAGTGGAAGGAGACCCAGTACTTC.

This clonotype is labeled as medium-sized. This chain joins TRBV20-1 and TRBJ2-7; unclear D gene. The V gene's germline CDR1 is DFQATT and CDR2 SNEGSKA (reference sequence). V lost 2 bases and J 3 bases, leaving 5 bases between the germline ends. The CDR3 covers 11 residues. CDR3 bases: TGCAGTGCTAGATCAGACTACGAGCAGTACTTC. This codes for CSARSDYEQYF.

This chain joins TRBV24-1 and TRBJ2-1; the D call may be TRBD1 or TRBD2 (5 bases each). Germline lookup yields CDR1 KGHDR and CDR2 SFDVKD. The CDR3 has 15 amino acids. V lost 4 bases and J lost 7, with 16 bases in between. CDR3 protein: CATSDPGRPGNEQFF. CDR3 nucleotides: TGTGCCACCAGTGACCCGGGACGCCCGGGGAATGAGCAGTTCTTC.

This clonotype was counted many times. The chain uses TRBV3-1 and TRBJ2-5, with unresolved D. Trimming stripped 1 base from V and 5 bases from J, with 11 bases between. CDR1 and CDR2 (germline): LGHDT, YNNKEL (reference sequence). The CDR3 length is 14 residues. The CDR3 coding sequence is TGTGCCAGCAGCCAAGTATCAGCGCGGGAGACCCAGTACTTC. The encoded protein is CASSQVSARETQYF.

A remark on this clonotype: A much more abundant neighbour one base away suggests this may be a read error. The rearrangement uses TRBV28 and TRBJ1-4; D is unclear. The germline gives CDR1 MDHEN, CDR2 SYDVKM. The CDR3 is 15 amino acids. This CDR3 reads CATRYEAQDNGKLFF. Written as DNA, the CDR3 is TGTGCCACCCGATATGAGGCGCAGGATAATGGAAAACTGTTTTTT.

This clonotype has a count of ten or more. This chain uses TRBV11-1 with TRBJ2-7; 7 nucleotides agree with TRBD1. CDR3 length: 15 residues. V lost 5 bases, J lost 0 bases, and 7 bases stayed unmatched. Germline CDR1 SGHAT, CDR2 FQDESV (reference sequence). Written as DNA, the CDR3 is TGTGCCAGCAGCCCTGGACAGGACAGCTCCTACGAGCAGTACTTC. This encodes CASSPGQDSSYEQYF.

This clonotype has ten or more counts. This rearrangement joins TRBV28 to TRBJ2-1, with D possibly matching TRBD1 (6 bases). Germline-derived CDR1 and CDR2 are MDHEN and SYDVKM. V was shortened by 6 bases and J by 6 bases, with 12 bases between the two germline ends. The CDR3 runs to 13 residues. CDR3 nucleotide sequence: TGTGCCAGCAGGTCACAGGGTGGCAATGAGCAGTTCTTC. Amino acids: CASRSQGGNEQFF.

This clonotype came up many times. V and J are TRBV20-1 and TRBJ2-7; perhaps TRBD2 as D (5 bases). The germline CDR1 and CDR2 sequences are DFQATT and SNEGSKA (reference sequence). This CDR3 is 14 amino acids long. Trimming took off 2 bases at V and 2 bases at J, with 13 bases between the two ends. CDR3 sequence reads: CSARSLGIAYEQYF. The CDR3, as DNA: TGCAGTGCTAGAAGCCTCGGGATTGCCTACGAGCAGTACTTC.

This clonotype came up a few times. V gene TRBV7-6 combines with J gene TRBJ2-4, with D maybe TRBD1 (6 bases). Per the germline V gene, CDR1 is SGHVS and CDR2 is FNYEAQ. Trimming removed 5 bases at V and 6 bases at J, with 11 bases between. This CDR3 has 13 residues. CDR3 coding DNA: TGTGCCAGCAGCCTCCTACAGGGAAACATTCAGTACTTC. It yields the protein CASSLLQGNIQYF.

This clonotype was detected many times. The chain employs TRBV20-1 and TRBJ2-7; no clear D. Trimming removed 0 bases at V and 4 bases at J, with 7 bases between. The CDR3 spans 12 residues. The V gene's germline CDR1 is DFQATT and CDR2 SNEGSKA (reference sequence). This chain's CDR3 is CSAREAEYEQYF. The CDR3 DNA reads as TGCAGTGCTAGAGAGGCGGAGTACGAGCAGTACTTC.

This clonotype was observed a few times. The chain combines TRBV7-9 with TRBJ1-6, with D possibly being TRBD1 (6 bases). Trimming took 2 bases from V and 10 from J, leaving 12 bases between them. CDR3 length: 14 amino acids. Germline assignment: CDR1 SEHNR and CDR2 FQNEAQ (reference sequence). The CDR3 sequence: CASSLTTGESPLHF. As DNA, the CDR3 is TGTGCCAGCAGCTTAACGACAGGTGAATCACCCCTCCACTTT.

The chain has TRBV28 and TRBJ2-7; TRBD1 agrees at 9 bases. With V trimmed by 6 bases and J by 3 bases, 9 bases remained unmatched. CDR1 is MDHEN and CDR2 is SYDVKM in the germline V gene. CDR3 length equals 15 residues. The CDR3 is CASSSSGTGHYEQYF. DNA of the CDR3: TGTGCCAGCAGCTCCTCCGGGACAGGGCACTACGAGCAGTACTTC.

This clonotype was counted between two and nine times. The genes are TRBV27 and TRBJ2-7; D ambiguous. V was pared by 5 bases and J by 3 bases, with 8 bases between. The germline V gene encodes CDR1 MNHEY and CDR2 SMNVEV (reference sequence). There are 12 residues in the CDR3. The CDR3, as DNA: TGTGCCAGCAGTCCCAAGGGCTACGAGCAGTACTTC. It is translated as CASSPKGYEQYF.

The genes are TRBV7-9 and TRBJ2-5, with a tentative D call TRBD1 (5 bases). Trimming removed 9 bases from V and 4 bases from J, with 15 bases in between. Per the germline V gene, CDR1 is SEHNR and CDR2 is FQNEAQ (reference sequence). The CDR3 loop spans 13 amino acids. Here the CDR3 DNA reads TGTGCCAGTTTGACGCAGGGTACAGAGACCCAGTACTTC. Amino acid sequence: CASLTQGTETQYF.

This clonotype was seen repeatedly, ten times or more. The chain uses TRBV20-1 and TRBJ1-5; D is unresolved. Deletions cut 0 bases from V and 5 bases from J, with 14 bases between. CDR3 size: 15 residues. Germline CDR1 DFQATT, CDR2 SNEGSKA (reference sequence). The CDR3 nucleotides read TGCAGTGCTAGAGACTTCTCGGGAGGGCATCAGCCCCAGCATTTT. It yields the protein CSARDFSGGHQPQHF.